One sample yielded the 13 T cell receptor beta chains listed below, sequenced in a study of blood T cell repertoires in COVID-19. Clones were sequenced by immunoSEQ multiplex PCR, and TCRdb holds only the in-frame ones, with some missing. The table has 80,000 to 130,000 clones, 91% seen once; the top ten hold about 0.89%. The sequencing sample was made of peripheral blood. The receptors here all came from a man in his 60s with acute or convalescent COVID-19.

The chain recombines TRBV19 with TRBJ2-1, with 11 nucleotides matching TRBD2. The CDR3 loop spans 16 amino acids. Germline lookup yields CDR1 LNHDA and CDR2 SQIVND (reference sequence). V shed 5 bases and J 1 base; nucleotides not matched to a gene: 4. The CDR3: CASSELAGGSYNEQFF. The CDR3 DNA reads TGTGCCAGTAGTGAGCTAGCGGGGGGATCCTACAATGAGCAGTTCTTC.

The J gene is TRBJ2-7, the V gene TRBV7-9; D unclear. The CDR3 spans 15 residues. Germline lookup yields CDR1 SEHNR and CDR2 FQNEAQ (reference sequence). Trimming pared 1 base from V and 0 bases from J, leaving 10 bases between. CDR3 sequence: CASSLVPPSSYEQYF. The CDR3 coding sequence is TGTGCCAGCAGCTTAGTACCTCCGAGCTCCTACGAGCAGTACTTC. Based on the CDR3 plus reference TRBV7-9 and TRBJ2-7, the full variable domain is DTGVSQNPRHKITKRGQNVTFRCDPISEHNRLYWYRQTLGQGPEFLTYFQNEAQLEKSRLLSDRFSAERPKGSFSTLEIQRTEQGDSAMYLCASSLVPPSSYEQYFGPGTRLTVT.

This clone appeared a single time. This chain joins TRBV5-4 and TRBJ2-5; 8 bases are shared with TRBD2. Losses at the gene ends were 0 bases for V and 4 bases for J; bases not matched to a gene: 2. The CDR3 consists of 14 residues. Germline loops: CDR1 SGHNT, CDR2 YYREEE (reference sequence). As DNA, the CDR3 is TGTGCCAGCAGCTTGGGGACTAGCCGAGAGACCCAGTACTTC. Translated: CASSLGTSRETQYF.

J is TRBJ2-2 and V is TRBV28; D is uncertain. The germline CDR1 and CDR2 sequences are MDHEN and SYDVKM. The CDR3 runs to 13 residues. V lost 4 bases and J 5 bases, leaving 8 bases between the germline ends. Here the CDR3 reads CASSYGETGELFF. The CDR3 DNA reads as TGTGCCAGCAGTTACGGAGAAACCGGGGAGCTGTTTTTT.

This sequence joins TRBV5-5 and TRBJ1-1; D gene uncertain. The CDR3 is 16 amino acids. The V and J ends lost 1 base and 0 bases respectively, with 13 bases between them. In germline, CDR1 is SGHKS, CDR2 YYEKEE (reference sequence). The CDR3 DNA is TGTGCCAGCAGCTTGACGGCAGGAGGTATGAACACTGAAGCTTTCTTT. Protein sequence: CASSLTAGGMNTEAFF.

The chain employs TRBV5-1 and TRBJ2-1; 9 nucleotides agree with TRBD2. This CDR3 is built from 13 residues. CDR1 is SGHRS, CDR2 YFSETQ, per germline. V trimming: 1 base; J trimming: 10 bases; junction bases outside the gene matches: 3. The CDR3 spells CASSLLAGYEQFF. CDR3 sequence (DNA): TGCGCCAGCAGCTTGCTAGCGGGATACGAGCAGTTCTTC.

The chain recombines TRBV18 with TRBJ2-7; D possibly corresponds to TRBD2 (6 bases). Germline values: CDR1 KGHSH, CDR2 LQKENI. Deletions cut 3 bases from V and 1 base from J, with 16 bases between. CDR3 length: 16 amino acids. CDR3 sequence reads: CASSPGSSGLSYEQYF. For the CDR3, the DNA is TGTGCCAGCTCACCGGGAAGCAGCGGGCTTTCCTACGAGCAGTACTTC.

The chain recombines TRBV6-5 with TRBJ2-1; TRBD2 matches at 14 bases. The length of the CDR3 is 15 residues. Losses at the gene ends were 6 bases for V and 8 bases for J; bases not matched to a gene: 6. Germline CDR1 reads MNHEY; CDR2 reads SVGAGI. The CDR3 nucleotides are TGTGCCAGCAGGTTGGGACTAGCGGGAGCAGATGAGCAGTTCTTC. Its translation: CASRLGLAGADEQFF.

The V and J genes are TRBV7-9 and TRBJ2-7; D gene ambiguous. Trimming removed 5 bases at V and 4 bases at J, with 12 bases between. In germline, CDR1 is SEHNR, CDR2 FQNEAQ (reference sequence). This CDR3 is 13 amino acids long. CDR3 loop: CASSPNREYEQYF. CDR3 DNA: TGTGCCAGCAGCCCGAACCGAGAATACGAGCAGTACTTC.

This clone has only a few counts. V and J are TRBV2 and TRBJ2-1, with D unclear. The CDR3 loop spans 14 amino acids. V lost 3 bases and J 7 bases, leaving 13 bases between the germline ends. CDR1 and CDR2 (germline): SNHLY, FYNNEI. The CDR3 DNA sequence: TGTGCCAGCAGTGAGTGGGTAGACTGGAATGAGCAGTTCTTC. Protein product: CASSEWVDWNEQFF.

This chain connects TRBV7-2 to TRBJ2-2; no clear D gene. Germline-derived CDR1 and CDR2 are SGHTA and FQGNSA. The CDR3 extends over 14 amino acids. The germline V and J ends were trimmed by 3 bases and 1 base, with 6 bases remaining between them. Written as DNA, the CDR3 is TGTGCCAGCAGCTTTTCAGTGAACACCGGGGAGCTGTTTTTT. This encodes CASSFSVNTGELFF.

This chain links TRBV19 with TRBJ2-1; 11 nucleotides line up with TRBD1. The CDR3 is 14 amino acids. With V trimmed by 5 bases and J by 7 bases, 4 bases remained unmatched. Per the germline V gene, CDR1 is LNHDA and CDR2 is SQIVND (reference sequence). The CDR3 here is CASSGRDRGNEQFF. CDR3 coding DNA: TGTGCCAGTAGTGGACGGGACAGGGGGAATGAGCAGTTCTTC.

The chain has TRBV19 and TRBJ1-2; possibly TRBD1 for D (5 bases). Looked up from germline, CDR1 is LNHDA and CDR2 is SQIVND (reference sequence). Trimming pared 4 bases from V and 5 bases from J, leaving 14 bases between. The CDR3 contains 14 residues. The CDR3 protein is CASSTSTDLYGYTF. The CDR3 nucleotides read TGTGCCAGTAGTACGTCGACAGACTTATATGGCTACACCTTC. Full variable domain (outside the CDR3, taken from reference TRBV19 and TRBJ1-2): DGGITQSPKYLFRKEGQNVTLSCEQNLNHDAMYWYRQDPGQGLRLIYYSQIVNDFQKGDIAEGYSVSREKKESFPLTVTSAQKNPTAFYLCASSTSTDLYGYTFGSGTRLTVV.